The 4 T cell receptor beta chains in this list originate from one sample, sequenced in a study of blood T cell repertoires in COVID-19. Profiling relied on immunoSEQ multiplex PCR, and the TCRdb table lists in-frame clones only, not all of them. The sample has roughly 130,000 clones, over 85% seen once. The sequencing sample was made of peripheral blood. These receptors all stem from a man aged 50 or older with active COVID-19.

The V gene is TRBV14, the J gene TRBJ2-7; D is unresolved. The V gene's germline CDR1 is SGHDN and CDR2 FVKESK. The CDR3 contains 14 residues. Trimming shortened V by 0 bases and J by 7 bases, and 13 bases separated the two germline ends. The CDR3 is CASSQDMRSGEQYV. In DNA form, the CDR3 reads TGTGCCAGCAGCCAAGATATGAGGTCTGGGGAGCAGTACGTC.

DNA for the CDR3: TGTGCCAGCACCCAGGGTCTGTTAGGTCAGCCCCAGCATTTT. Protein sequence: CASTQGLLGQPQHF. The chain carries TRBV2 and TRBJ1-5, with D possibly TRBD1 on 5 matching bases. The CDR3 sequence is 14 residues long. V lost 7 bases to trimming and J lost 6 bases, with 16 bases between them. Germline V gene lookup returns CDR1 SNHLY and CDR2 FYNNEI.

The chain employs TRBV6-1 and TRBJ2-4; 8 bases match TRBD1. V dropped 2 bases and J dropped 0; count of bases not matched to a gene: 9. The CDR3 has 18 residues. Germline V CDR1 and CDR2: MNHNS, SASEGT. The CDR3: CASSEPNPGGLAKNIQYF. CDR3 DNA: TGTGCCAGCAGTGAACCGAACCCAGGGGGCCTAGCCAAAAACATTCAGTACTTC.

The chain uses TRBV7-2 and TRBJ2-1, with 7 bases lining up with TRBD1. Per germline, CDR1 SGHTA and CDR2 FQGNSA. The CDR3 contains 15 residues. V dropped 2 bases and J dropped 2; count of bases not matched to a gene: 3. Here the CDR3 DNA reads TGTGCCAGCAGCTTATGGGACAGAACCTACAATGAGCAGTTCTTC. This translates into CASSLWDRTYNEQFF.